This TCR beta chain is drawn from a study of human versus mouse CDR3 diversity and MHC coevolution (dated by TCRdb to 2015 to 2018). At the level of the whole study: The immunoSEQ assay was reported to detect one in 200,000 T cells and to minimize multiplex PCR amplification bias. Valid reads per sample ranged from 0.6 x 10^7 to 1.6 x 10^7 across mouse and human samples. Repertoires of human naive CD4 T cells were used as a reference for TCR selection on multiple MHC II alleles and were compared against human-TCR-locus transgenic mice carrying single MHC II. Three healthy volunteer blood donors were included in the human cohort, with one aged 30 to 40, one aged 40 to 50 and one aged 60 to 69 at collection. Paper-wide results and their limitations: On average, humans had more CDR3 deletions and insertions than mice did, pointing to greater exonuclease and TdT activity. The largest TCR beta repertoire according to iCHAO1 estimates belonged to humans, at about 1.5 million clonotypes, a result attributed likely to selection by multiple MHC II molecules. Repertoire diversity was not regarded as directly comparable between humans and mice because human T cells were selected on several MHC II alleles. The lowest clonal inequality scores among all compared groups were observed in two of the three human donors.

The QIAGEN blood and tissue kit was used to extract genomic DNA from sorted cells, and the DNA was quantified on a NanoDrop 1000. Deep sequencing and quantification of TCR alpha and beta chains were performed on the immunoSEQ platform by multiplex PCR of genomic DNA. The original pipeline was this. IMGT gene and region definitions were used for annotation of the TCR sequences. As a stand-in for the preselection repertoire, out-of-frame rearrangements were used and set against in-frame clonotypes. The iCHAO1 estimator supplied with the immunoSEQ platform was used to estimate repertoire size. A Gini index based on the Lorenz curve was applied to in-frame amino acid clonotypes to measure clonal inequality. The intersect function of the R package tcR was used to count shared clonotypes, and the Jaccard index was used to score similarity. Frequencies of V, J and V-J usage were subjected to principal component analysis with the R prcomp function, without normalization. Not all clones reach the TCRdb copy of this immuneACCESS table, which keeps in-frame sequences only. Checked studies attribute under half of the gap to unresolved V genes and leave the rest unexplained. The V and J calls and clone size are taken from that table; D and trimming were inferred from the DNA. The sample contains just under 60,000 clones, around 94% of them found a single time. Of the sample, about 19% falls within the top ten clones.

CDR1 and CDR2, per the germline V gene, are SGHTS and YDEGEE. CDR3 length: 15 amino acids, cysteine to phenylalanine. Only the CDR3 part of the read is kept: 45 bases, read in frame from the first base. V drops 5 bases and J drops 0 bases, leaving 11 bases in between. Fluorescence-activated cell sorting was used to pull naive CD4 T cells, meaning cells that were CD45RO-negative and CD62L-positive, out of the PBMCs. Roughly 50 ml of fresh peripheral blood was collected from each donor, and PBMCs were isolated by Ficoll density centrifugation. Cell sorting was carried out on a FACSAria III instrument, and a purity above 85% was achieved for all samples. This clone showed up just a few times. Its antigen is currently not known. No base qualities exist here, and no much larger clone lies one base off it.

The source is a person between 60 and 69 years old in good health. The specimen was naive CD4+ T cells from blood. What the cell subset or site label conveys for this sample: CD45RO-negative CD62L-positive naive CD4 T cells. The chain employs TRBV5-8 and TRBJ1-4; the D segment could be TRBD1, given 6 matching bases. CDR3 reads: CASSGQYATNEKLFF. Here is the DNA: TGTGCCAGCAGTGGACAGTACGCAACTAATGAAAAACTGTTTTTT.